This TCR beta chain was captured in a study of blood T cell repertoires in COVID-19. In the study overall: Samples representing acute and convalescent COVID-19 were sourced from the United States, Italy and Spain. T cells, B-cell-depleted T cells, or PBMCs provided the cDNA or gDNA that served as material.

This clone was observed a handful of times. This table comes from immunoSEQ multiplex PCR, and its TCRdb copy is limited to in-frame clones, with some not included. The sample lists around 130,000 clones, 84% occurring once. CDR1 MRHNA and CDR2 SNTAGT come from the germline V gene. The CDR3 loop spans 13 amino acids. V gave up 6 bases and J gave up 5 bases, with 12 bases separating them. The source of this sequence is a woman aged 55-69 years with acute or convalescent COVID-19. The chain couples TRBV6-4 to TRBJ2-3, with a weak D call TRBD1 (7 bases). Sequenced: peripheral blood. The CDR3 nucleotides are TGTGCCAGCAGCAGGGGGGAGGAAGATACGCAGTATTTT. Protein product: CASSRGEEDTQYF.